This T cell receptor (beta chain) stems from a study of blood T cell repertoires in COVID-19. At the level of the study: COVID-19 samples from acute and convalescent phases originated in the United States, Italy and Spain. Sources were T cells, B-cell-depleted T cells, or PBMCs; the material itself was cDNA or gDNA.

Germline V gene data show CDR1 as SGHTA and CDR2 as FQGNSA. The CDR3 totals 16 residues. Between the trimmed V and J ends, which lost 3 bases and 4 bases, there was a span of 19 bases. Original handling: The assay estimated nucleated cells by amplifying reference gene primers. The table came from immunoSEQ multiplex PCR; TCRdb's copy has only in-frame clones and leaves some out. V, J and clone size reflect that table, while D and trimming were determined from the DNA. The sample shows 120,000 to 150,000 clones, around 87% of them seen only once. What was sequenced was peripheral blood. The genes are TRBV7-2 and TRBJ2-7, with D maybe TRBD2 (5 bases). This clonotype was obtained from a woman between 40 and 50 years old with acute or convalescent COVID-19. This CDR3 reads CASSFSGDRRKYEQYF. DNA of the CDR3: TGTGCCAGCAGCTTCTCCGGTGATCGGAGGAAGTACGAGCAGTACTTC. Full variable domain (missing parts from reference TRBV7-2 and TRBJ2-7): GAGVSQSPSNKVTEKGKDVELRCDPISGHTALYWYRQSLGQGLEFLIYFQGNSAPDKSGLPSDRFSAERTGGSVSTLTIQRTQQEDSAVYLCASSFSGDRRKYEQYFGPGTRLTVT.